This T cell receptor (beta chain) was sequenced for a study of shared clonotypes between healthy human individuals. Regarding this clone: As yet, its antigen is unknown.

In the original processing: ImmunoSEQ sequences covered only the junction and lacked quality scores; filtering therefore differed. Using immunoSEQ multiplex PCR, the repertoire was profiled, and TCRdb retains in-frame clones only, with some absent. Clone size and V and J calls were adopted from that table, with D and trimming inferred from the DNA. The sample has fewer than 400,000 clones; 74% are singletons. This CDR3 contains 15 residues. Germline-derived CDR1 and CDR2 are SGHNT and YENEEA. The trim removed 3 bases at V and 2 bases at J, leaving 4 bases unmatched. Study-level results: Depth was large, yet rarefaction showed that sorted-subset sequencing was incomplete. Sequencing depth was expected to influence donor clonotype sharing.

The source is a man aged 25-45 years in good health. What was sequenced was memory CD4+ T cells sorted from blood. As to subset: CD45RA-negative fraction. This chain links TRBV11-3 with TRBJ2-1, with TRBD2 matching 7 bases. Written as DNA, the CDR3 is TGTGCCAGCAGCTTCGCGGGAGCGGCCTACAATGAGCAGTTCTTC. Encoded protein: CASSFAGAAYNEQFF.